These T cell receptor beta chains were read from a single sample in a study of vaccination effects on CD4 cells after COVID-19. The protocol was immunoSEQ multiplex PCR, while the TCRdb copy is restricted to in-frame clones and leaves out a portion. The sample lists about 41,000 clones; 70% to 85% were seen once. These TCRs are of unknown antigen specificity. The sequencing here drew on CD4+ T cells from PBMCs cultured with HCoV-NL63 spike peptides, taken before COVID-19 vaccination. Every receptor here comes from a human donor who received a COVID-19 vaccine. Both conserved end residues are part of each CDR3. The order of the fields is J gene, clone size, V gene, D gene, CDR3 protein, CDR3 DNA. D genes are given only for firm matches. Expanded clones are given a class, and other clones once, few, many or no size at all.

>TRBJ1-2|NA|TRBV5-4|NA
CASSLAGATYGYTF
TGTGCCAGCAGCTTGGCAGGAGCTACCTATGGCTACACCTTC
>TRBJ2-1|NA|TRBV24-1|TRBD1
CATSDEGQGDEQFF
TGTGCCACCAGTGACGAAGGACAGGGGGATGAGCAGTTCTTC
>TRBJ2-5|once|TRBV11-2|TRBD2
CASSLRSSGGPVKTQYF
TGTGCCAGCAGCCTCCGTAGCAGCGGGGGGCCGGTTAAGACCCAGTACTTC
>TRBJ1-2|medium-sized|TRBV5-1|NA
CASRSRSVYGYTF
TGCGCCAGCAGGTCTCGTTCCGTCTATGGCTACACCTTC
>TRBJ1-4|NA|TRBV6-1|NA
CASSDPYSSSEKLFF
TGTGCCAGCAGTGATCCGTACTCGAGTTCGGAAAAACTGTTTTTT
>TRBJ1-1|once|TRBV4-1|TRBD1
CASSQGQLGTEAFF
TGCGCCAGCAGCCAGGGACAGCTGGGCACTGAAGCTTTCTTT
>TRBJ1-1|NA|TRBV10-3|NA
CAIRWGNTEAFF
TGTGCCATCAGATGGGGGAACACTGAAGCTTTCTTT
>TRBJ1-1|NA|TRBV14|NA
CASSKHRNTEAFF
TGTGCCAGCAGTAAACACCGGAACACTGAAGCTTTCTTT
>TRBJ1-2|NA|TRBV5-4|NA
CASRSAVGNYGYTF
TGTGCCAGCAGGTCTGCGGTAGGGAATTATGGCTACACCTTC
>TRBJ2-3|once|TRBV7-3|TRBD2
CASSPRTSGADTQYF
TGTGCCAGCAGCCCCCGGACTAGCGGGGCAGATACGCAGTATTTT
>TRBJ2-5|NA|TRBV5-1|NA
CASSLSGQETQYF
TGCGCCAGCAGCTTAAGCGGACAAGAGACCCAGTACTTC
>TRBJ2-5|NA|TRBV19|TRBD1
CASRDRGSQETQYF
TGTGCCAGTAGGGACAGGGGGTCCCAAGAGACCCAGTACTTC
>TRBJ1-5|NA|TRBV3-1/TRBV3-2|TRBD1
CASSRGQGRNQPQHF
TGTGCCAGCAGCCGAGGACAGGGGCGGAATCAGCCCCAGCATTTT
>TRBJ2-3|once|TRBV11-3|NA
CASSKTVTDTQYF
TGTGCCAGCAGCAAGACAGTGACAGATACGCAGTATTTT
>TRBJ1-5|NA|TRBV6-5|NA
CASSLYGNQPQHF
TGTGCCAGCAGTTTATATGGGAATCAGCCCCAGCATTTT
>TRBJ1-2|NA|TRBV2|NA
CASSEATADAYGYTF
TGTGCCAGCAGTGAAGCAACGGCAGACGCCTATGGCTACACCTTC
>TRBJ2-1|NA|TRBV4-1|NA
CASSFRGLDSNEQFF
TGCGCCAGCAGCTTCCGGGGGTTAGATTCCAATGAGCAGTTCTTC
>TRBJ1-1|NA|TRBV19|NA
CASQKEPFGEAFF
TGTGCCAGTCAGAAGGAACCTTTCGGTGAAGCTTTCTTT
>TRBJ2-3|NA|TRBV6-2/TRBV6-3|NA
CASSSPGRGSDTQYF
TGTGCCAGCAGCTCTCCGGGTAGGGGATCAGATACGCAGTATTTT
>TRBJ1-3|NA|TRBV11-3|NA
CASSPGGPGNTIYF
TGTGCCAGCAGCCCCGGGGGCCCTGGAAACACCATATATTTT
>TRBJ1-1|NA|TRBV10-2|NA
CASGGGGTEAFF
TGCGCCAGCGGCGGGGGAGGCACTGAAGCTTTCTTT
>TRBJ2-4|NA|TRBV9|NA
CASSVGGEAKNIQYF
TGTGCCAGCAGCGTAGGGGGGGAGGCCAAAAACATTCAGTACTTC
>TRBJ1-6|NA|TRBV9|NA
CASSVRANDSPLHF
TGTGCCAGCAGCGTCCGGGCCAATGATTCACCCCTCCACTTT
>TRBJ2-2|NA|TRBV14|NA
CASSRDLAPTGELFF
TGTGCCAGCAGCCGAGACCTAGCGCCCACCGGGGAGCTGTTTTTT
>TRBJ1-4|few|TRBV11-2|NA
CASSSDLTEKLFF
TGTGCCAGCAGCTCCGACCTAACTGAAAAACTGTTTTTT
>TRBJ1-1|NA|TRBV6-5|NA
CASSYSWVSGTEAFF
TGTGCCAGCAGTTACTCATGGGTTTCTGGGACTGAAGCTTTCTTT
>TRBJ2-5|NA|TRBV7-2|NA
CASSLEASSQRTQYF
TGTGCCAGCAGCTTAGAAGCTAGCTCCCAAAGGACCCAGTACTTC
>TRBJ1-2|NA|TRBV30|NA
CAWSSQSGNYGYTF
TGTGCCTGGAGCTCCCAGTCCGGAAACTATGGCTACACCTTC
>TRBJ2-3|NA|TRBV5-1|TRBD2
CASSLGMGGADTQYF
TGCGCCAGCAGCCTGGGCATGGGAGGGGCGGATACGCAGTATTTT
>TRBJ2-1|NA|TRBV9|NA
CASNMGPFRNNEQFF
TGTGCCAGCAACATGGGGCCGTTTAGAAACAATGAGCAGTTCTTC
>TRBJ1-1|NA|TRBV21-1|NA
CASSKRTGQGNTEAFF
TGTGCCAGCAGCAAAAGGACGGGACAGGGGAACACTGAAGCTTTCTTT
>TRBJ1-1|NA|TRBV3-1/TRBV3-2|NA
CASAPVANTEAFF
TGTGCCAGTGCCCCAGTGGCGAACACTGAAGCTTTCTTT
>TRBJ2-3|NA|TRBV28|NA
CASSITYPGADTQYF
TGTGCCAGCAGTATCACTTACCCCGGAGCAGATACGCAGTATTTT
>TRBJ2-6|NA|TRBV19|NA
CATRTPIPGANVLTF
TGTGCCACTAGAACCCCCATACCTGGGGCCAACGTCCTGACTTTC
>TRBJ2-1|once|TRBV6-6|NA
CASSDGTNNEQFF
TGTGCCAGCAGTGACGGGACGAACAATGAGCAGTTCTTC
>TRBJ2-3|NA|TRBV3-1/TRBV3-2|NA
CASSQETDTQYF
TGTGCCAGCAGCCAAGAAACAGATACGCAGTATTTT
>TRBJ1-1|NA|TRBV19|TRBD1
CASTRGGGQNTEAFF
TGTGCCAGTACCCGAGGAGGGGGCCAGAACACTGAAGCTTTCTTT
>TRBJ2-5|few|TRBV9|TRBD1
CASSATGYQETQYF
TGTGCCAGCAGCGCGACAGGGTACCAAGAGACCCAGTACTTC
>TRBJ2-1|NA|TRBV7-6|TRBD2
CASSQGRAGVFNEQFF
TGTGCCAGCAGCCAAGGTCGGGCGGGGGTTTTCAATGAGCAGTTCTTC
>TRBJ1-1|NA|TRBV25-1|TRBD1
CASSSGGWALPNTEAFF
TGTGCCAGCAGTTCAGGGGGCTGGGCACTCCCGAACACTGAAGCTTTCTTT
>TRBJ1-5|NA|TRBV6-5|NA
CASSQTVNNQPQHF
TGTGCCAGCAGCCAGACAGTGAACAATCAGCCCCAGCATTTT
>TRBJ2-3|NA|TRBV2|TRBD2
CASSQPEGLAGTDTQYF
TGTGCCAGCAGTCAACCAGAAGGACTAGCGGGCACAGATACGCAGTATTTT
>TRBJ2-2|NA|TRBV6-2/TRBV6-3|TRBD2
CASSYLPSGGQTGELFF
TGTGCCAGCAGTTACCTGCCTAGCGGGGGTCAAACCGGGGAGCTGTTTTTT
>TRBJ1-5|once|TRBV28|NA
CASSLPGPRNQPQHF
TGTGCCAGCAGCCTACCGGGGCCAAGGAATCAGCCCCAGCATTTT
>TRBJ1-4|NA|TRBV6-2/TRBV6-3|TRBD1
CASSYSYRGHGREKLFF
TGTGCCAGCAGTTACTCCTACAGGGGGCATGGACGAGAAAAACTGTTTTTT
>TRBJ1-1|NA|TRBV9|NA
CASSVVSLNTEAFF
TGTGCCAGCAGCGTAGTCAGCCTTAACACTGAAGCTTTCTTT
>TRBJ2-2|few|TRBV18|TRBD1
CASSQYDRASNTGELFF
TGTGCCAGCTCTCAATACGACAGGGCTTCGAACACCGGGGAGCTGTTTTTT
>TRBJ1-1|NA|TRBV6-6|TRBD1
CASSQGQGLTEAFF
TGTGCCAGCAGTCAGGGACAGGGACTCACTGAAGCTTTCTTT
>TRBJ1-3|NA|TRBV10-2|TRBD1
CASRVGGTASGNTIYF
TGCGCCAGCAGAGTAGGTGGGACAGCCTCTGGAAACACCATATATTTT
>TRBJ1-6|NA|TRBV6-6|NA
CASSYGNSPNSPLHF
TGTGCCAGCAGTTATGGAAACAGCCCTAATTCACCCCTCCACTTT
>TRBJ2-1|NA|TRBV4-2|TRBD2
CASSQRTSGEVDEQFF
TGTGCCAGCAGCCAAAGGACTAGCGGGGAGGTTGATGAGCAGTTCTTC
>TRBJ2-3|NA|TRBV5-1|NA
CASSFGPSTDTQYF
TGCGCCAGCAGCTTCGGCCCGAGCACAGATACGCAGTATTTT